This TCR beta chain was identified during a study of tumor-infiltrating lymphocytes in primary liver carcinoma. Study summary: Lesions, classed as T1-T3 N0M0, spanned roughly 4 to 10 cm across.

Trimming cost V 7 bases and J 0 bases; bases outside gene matches: 2. The CDR3 loop spans 13 amino acids. Germline V CDR1 and CDR2: MGHDK, SYGVNS. RNA and DNA were co-extracted from approximately 20-30 mg of unsorted bulk tissue. This clonotype was observed at least ten times. Using a constant-region primer together with ProtoScript II reverse transcriptase, TCR beta cDNA was made from around 500 ng of total RNA. Slightly modified ARM-PCR served as the procedure for the TCR beta libraries. These libraries came from three rounds of nested multiplex PCR. Running 10 cycles apiece, the first two PCR rounds relied on TRBV1-TRBV30 forward primers together with a C-beta reverse primer. A single record per CDR3 protein comes from TCRdb applying MiXCR to the multiplex PCR reads. The data contain some 46,000 distinct CDR3 sequences, roughly 77% of them singletons.

The sample was tumor-adjacent normal liver tissue. The sequence was obtained from a young woman with primary liver carcinoma and hepatitis B virus infection. The gene calls are TRBV25-1 and TRBJ2-7, with TRBD2 identical over 8 bases. CDR3 sequence: CASTLAGSYEQYF. In DNA form, the CDR3 reads TGTGCCAGCACTCTAGCGGGCTCCTACGAGCAGTACTTC.